This passage covers 10 T cell receptor beta chains from one sample sequenced in a study of STAT3 mutations in large granular lymphocyte leukemia. Study-level results: In T-cell large granular lymphocyte leukemia, about half of patients showed multiple immunodominant subclonotypes.

The table came from immunoSEQ multiplex PCR; TCRdb's copy has only in-frame clones and leaves some out. The table lists roughly 220 clones, 63% of them singletons. Their cognate antigens are unknown. Sequenced input: peripheral blood mononuclear cells. The source of these receptors is a woman aged 50 to 60 with T-cell large granular lymphocyte leukemia. Some clones in this sample may be carry-over from other donors' samples.

This clone was seen a few times. The chain links TRBV7-9 to TRBJ2-1, with 8 bases identical to TRBD2. The germline CDR1 and CDR2 sequences are SEHNR and FQNEAQ (reference sequence). The junction had 15 bases not matched to a gene; V was cut back by 5 bases and J by 12 bases. The CDR3 loop spans 15 amino acids. The CDR3 region is CASSDLAGMLGRQFF. DNA of the CDR3: TGTGCCAGCAGCGACCTAGCGGGTATGCTCGGTCGGCAGTTCTTC.

The chain has TRBV5-1 and TRBJ2-3; D may match TRBD1 or TRBD2 (5 bases each). The ends were cut back, 7 bases at V and 0 bases at J, with 12 bases in the middle. Germline CDR1 and CDR2: SGHRS and YFSETQ. This CDR3 has 14 residues. In nucleotides, the CDR3 is TGCGCCAGCCAGCTTGAGGGGAGCACAGATACGCAGTATTTT. This gives the protein CASQLEGSTDTQYF.

The chain links TRBV29-1 to TRBJ2-6; the match to TRBD1 covers 7 bases. Germline trimming cut 4 bases from V and 2 bases from J; bases unmatched to any gene: 11. The CDR3 covers 17 residues. Germline lookup yields CDR1 SQVTM and CDR2 ANQGSEA. The CDR3 sequence is CSVATGLLSTGANVLTF. CDR3 nucleotide sequence: TGCAGCGTTGCGACAGGGCTCCTTAGCACTGGGGCCAACGTCCTGACTTTC.

V is TRBV5-4 and J is TRBJ2-3; maybe TRBD1 (5 bases). V was cut by 3 bases and J by 5 bases, with 19 bases left in between. The CDR3 has 16 residues. Germline V CDR1 and CDR2: SGHNT, YYREEE (reference sequence). Here the CDR3 reads CASSSPSFRDKDTQYF. DNA of the CDR3: TGTGCCAGCAGCTCCCCGAGCTTCAGGGATAAAGATACGCAGTATTTT.

The rearrangement uses TRBV10-3 and TRBJ2-7; D might be TRBD2 (7 bases). The germline V gene has CDR1 ENHRY and CDR2 SYGVKD. V lost 7 bases, J lost 3 bases, and 13 bases lay in between. This CDR3 contains 13 residues. The CDR3 sequence is CAIMERGGYEQYF. The CDR3 DNA is TGTGCCATCATGGAAAGGGGGGGCTACGAGCAGTACTTC.

This sequence joins TRBV30 and TRBJ1-1; TRBD1 aligns across 8 bases. This CDR3 region has 18 residues. The germline V gene has CDR1 GTSNPN and CDR2 SVGIG (reference sequence). With V trimmed by 4 bases and J by 0 bases, 16 bases remained unmatched. The CDR3 nucleotides read TGTGCCTGGAAAGGAGACAGGGGTCCTCCTAGTTTGAACACTGAAGCTTTCTTT. Translating it yields CAWKGDRGPPSLNTEAFF.

This chain links TRBV29-1 with TRBJ1-2; no reliable D call. V gave up 3 bases and J gave up 6 bases, with 8 bases separating them. This CDR3 is built from 11 residues. The V gene's germline CDR1 is SQVTM and CDR2 ANQGSEA. The CDR3 DNA sequence: TGCAGCGTTGACGGCCGGGATGGCTACACCTTC. This gives the protein CSVDGRDGYTF. Using reference TRBV29-1 and TRBJ1-2 for the parts outside the CDR3, the full variable domain is SAVISQKPSRDICQRGTSLTIQCQVDSQVTMMFWYRQQPGQSLTLIATANQGSEATYESGFVIDKFPISRPNLTFSTLTVSNMSPEDSSIYLCSVDGRDGYTFGSGTRLTVV.

The chain has TRBV25-1 and TRBJ1-1, with 8 positions matching TRBD1. The CDR3 has 15 amino acids. V dropped 0 bases and J dropped 1; count of bases not matched to a gene: 1. The germline CDR1 and CDR2 sequences are MGHDK and SYGVNS. The CDR3 DNA follows: TGTGCCAGCAGTGAATACGGGACAGGGAACACTGAAGCTTTCTTT. It specifies CASSEYGTGNTEAFF.

The chain links TRBV29-1 to TRBJ1-1; 7 bases are a match to TRBD1. Losses at the gene ends were 6 bases for V and 5 bases for J; bases not matched to a gene: 12. This CDR3 is built from 14 residues. Germline-derived CDR1 and CDR2 are SQVTM and ANQGSEA. The CDR3: CSVLIDRARTEAFF. CDR3 sequence (DNA): TGCAGCGTCCTCATCGACAGGGCTCGGACTGAAGCTTTCTTT.

This sequence joins TRBV6-5 and TRBJ2-7, with 10 bases lining up with TRBD1. CDR1 is MNHEY and CDR2 is SVGAGI in the germline V gene. V trimming: 6 bases; J trimming: 5 bases; junction bases outside the gene matches: 7. The CDR3 runs 14 residues. The CDR3 nucleotides are TGTGCCAGCAGGGTGGGGGACAGGGGCCACGAGCAGTACTTC. Translating gives CASRVGDRGHEQYF.